This is a list of T cell receptor beta chains from one sample in a study of T cells in Graves' hyperthyroidism and ophthalmopathy. Each CDR3 protein gets one entry after TCRdb re-called the multiplex PCR reads with MiXCR. The data hold about 98,000 distinct CDR3 sequences, with approximately 39% observed a single time. Material: peripheral blood or thyroid tissue (not recorded which). Source of these receptors: a woman younger than 45 with Graves' hyperthyroidism. Both conserved end residues are part of each CDR3. The order of the fields is clone size, J gene, V gene, D gene, CDR3 DNA, CDR3 protein. A D gene is named only where the DNA matches it firmly. The size of a clone is reported for some rows only, either as once, few or many, or as a class for expanded clones.

>NA|TRBJ2-7|TRBV7-9|NA
TGTGCCAGCAGCTTAGGACCTCTGGAGTTAGACGAGCAGTACTTC
CASSLGPLELDEQYF
>many|TRBJ1-5|TRBV20-1|NA
TGCAGTGCTAGAGACTCCCTATACACAGGGTTCAATCAGCCCCAGCATTTT
CSARDSLYTGFNQPQHF
>many|TRBJ2-5|TRBV28|NA
TGTGCCAGCAGTTTATGGTGGGAGACCCAGTACTTC
CASSLWWETQYF
>many|TRBJ2-6|TRBV10-3|NA
TGTGCCATCAGTGCTGAGTTTGCTGGGGCCAACGTCCTGACTTTC
CAISAEFAGANVLTF
>once|TRBJ2-6|TRBV15|NA
TGTGCCACCTCTGGGGCCAACGTCCTGACTTTC
CATSGANVLTF
>many|TRBJ1-2|TRBV14|NA
TGTGCCAGCAGCCAAGCCCTTGGGGGGGCCAGCGGCTACACCTTC
CASSQALGGASGYTF
>many|TRBJ2-7|TRBV7-8|TRBD2
TGTGCCAGCAGCTTAGAGCTAGCGGTCTACGAGCAGTACTTC
CASSLELAVYEQYF
>many|TRBJ2-7|TRBV9|TRBD1
TGTGCCAGCAGCGCCGGGACAGGCACCGAGCAGTACTTC
CASSAGTGTEQYF
>many|TRBJ1-5|TRBV5-1|TRBD1
TGCGCCAGCAGCTTGTGGACAGGAGAAAATCAGCCCCAGCATTTT
CASSLWTGENQPQHF
>many|TRBJ2-6|TRBV2|TRBD1
TGTGCCAGCAGCATGGACAGGTCTTCTGGGGCCAACGTCCTGACTTTC
CASSMDRSSGANVLTF
>many|TRBJ2-5|TRBV20-1|TRBD2
TGCAGCCTAGATAGCGGGCCCCAAGAGACCCAGTACTTC
CSLDSGPQETQYF
>many|TRBJ2-7|TRBV5-6|NA
TGTGCCAGCAGCTTGAGGAACAGCGAGCAGTACTTC
CASSLRNSEQYF
>NA|TRBJ1-5|TRBV25-1|NA
TGTGCCAGCTGGGTTCAGCCCCAGCATTTT
CASWVQPQHF
>NA|TRBJ1-4|TRBV6-5|TRBD1
TGTGCCAGCAGTTACCGACAGGGGGTTGAAAAACTGTTTTTT
CASSYRQGVEKLFF
>many|TRBJ1-2|TRBV5-1|NA
TGCGCCAGCAGCTGGGCCACGGATGGCTACACCTTC
CASSWATDGYTF
>few|TRBJ1-1|TRBV28|TRBD1
TGTGCCAGCAGTCCGCAGGGGGCGAGCGGGAGTGCTTTCTTT
CASSPQGASGSAFF
>many|TRBJ1-1|TRBV25-1|TRBD1
TGTGCCAGCCGGGACAGGGAAAACACTGAAGCTTTCTTT
CASRDRENTEAFF
>many|TRBJ2-7|TRBV13|TRBD2
TGTGCCAGCAGCTTAGGCGGGAGGGCCTCCCTAAAGCAGTACTTC
CASSLGGRASLKQYF
>many|TRBJ2-7|TRBV7-2|TRBD1
TGTGCCAGCAGCCCCCGGGACAGACTCAGGTACGAGCAGTACTTC
CASSPRDRLRYEQYF
>NA|TRBJ2-7|TRBV20-1|TRBD2
TGCAGTGCGGGACTAGCGGGAACGCCCGAGCAGTACTTC
CSAGLAGTPEQYF
>NA|TRBJ1-3|TRBV19|NA
TGTGCCAGTAATCCTACCCTTGGAAACACCATATATTTT
CASNPTLGNTIYF
>many|TRBJ1-5|TRBV6-5|NA
TGTGCCAGCAGTTTATCAGGGGTGGGACTGCCCCAGCATTTT
CASSLSGVGLPQHF
>many|TRBJ2-7|TRBV13|NA
TGTGCCAGCAGCTTCTCTGAACTACTCAGCTCCTACGAGCAGTACTTC
CASSFSELLSSYEQYF
>NA|TRBJ2-2|TRBV20-1|NA
TGCAGTGCCCCCCCATACACCGGGGAGCTGTTTTTT
CSAPPYTGELFF
>NA|TRBJ2-2|TRBV5-1|TRBD2
TGCGCCAGCAAGGTCGCGGGAGGACGCTCCGGGGAGCTGTTTTTT
CASKVAGGRSGELFF
>NA|TRBJ2-5|TRBV2|TRBD2
TGTGCCAGCAGCTTTGGGACTAGCGGGATCGGTACCCAGTACTTC
CASSFGTSGIGTQYF
>many|TRBJ1-2|TRBV14|NA
TGTGCCAGCAGCCCCACTTTTAACTATGGCTACACCTTC
CASSPTFNYGYTF
>many|TRBJ2-3|TRBV6-5|TRBD1
TGTGCCAGCAGTTCCCACCTCAGGGGGTTGGTGGTCACAGATACGCAGTATTTT
CASSSHLRGLVVTDTQYF
>NA|TRBJ2-7|TRBV7-3|TRBD1
TGTGCCAGCAGCACGACAGGGCCCGAGCAGTACTTC
CASSTTGPEQYF
>once|TRBJ2-5|TRBV6-1|NA
TGTGCCAGCAGTGAAGCCAGGGGAAAGACCCAGTACTTC
CASSEARGKTQYF
>once|TRBJ1-5|TRBV7-2|TRBD1
TGTGCCAGCAGCTTACCTTGGGACAGGGGGCAGCCCCAGCATTTT
CASSLPWDRGQPQHF
>NA|TRBJ2-7|TRBV7-3|TRBD1
TGTGCCAGCAGTTTCCACCGTACAGGGGGTCGGCCCTACGAGCAGTACTTC
CASSFHRTGGRPYEQYF
>many|TRBJ2-7|TRBV27|NA
TGTGCCACCAGACAGGTCCCCTACGAGCAGTACTTC
CATRQVPYEQYF
>few|TRBJ2-2|TRBV28|NA
TGTGCCAGCAGTCTCCCCCTAACAGGCTTCGCGAACACCGGGGAGCTGTTTTTT
CASSLPLTGFANTGELFF
>many|TRBJ2-7|TRBV7-9|TRBD2
TGTGCCAGCAGCCGTAGCGGGAGATCCTACGAGCAGTACTTC
CASSRSGRSYEQYF
>many|TRBJ1-2|TRBV19|NA
TGTGCCAGTGACGACAGTTTTTATGGCTACACCTTC
CASDDSFYGYTF
>many|TRBJ2-5|TRBV7-2|NA
TGTGCCAGCAGCCAAGGGCCCCAAATGGGACACCAAGAGACCCAGTACTTC
CASSQGPQMGHQETQYF
>many|TRBJ1-2|TRBV27|NA
TGTGCCAGCAGTTCTGGTAGGGGGTGGGTTGGTGGCTACACCTTC
CASSSGRGWVGGYTF
>NA|TRBJ2-2|TRBV5-1|NA
TGCGCCAGCAGCTCCGGAAAGGGCTACACCGGGGAGCTGTCTTTT
CASSSGKGYTGELSF
>NA|TRBJ2-2|TRBV13|NA
TGTGCCAGCAGCTTAGACCGGCCCGGGGAGCTGCTCTTT
CASSLDRPGELLF
>many|TRBJ2-7|TRBV12-3/TRBV12-4|NA
TGTGCCAGCAGTTTTCAAGCAGCCGAGCAGTACTTC
CASSFQAAEQYF
>many|TRBJ1-4|TRBV20-1|NA
TGCAGTGCGAGAAGGGCAGGGCGGGAAAAACTGTTTTTT
CSARRAGREKLFF
>once|TRBJ2-5|TRBV7-2|NA
TGTGCCTGCAGCTTAGCTCAGGGGAAAGAGACCCAGTACTTC
CACSLAQGKETQYF
>many|TRBJ2-7|TRBV12-3/TRBV12-4|NA
TGTGCCAGCAGTTTAACCGACACCGCCTACGAGCAGTACTTC
CASSLTDTAYEQYF
>many|TRBJ1-3|TRBV10-3|NA
TGTGCCATCACACAGAATGGAAACACCATATATTTT
CAITQNGNTIYF
>many|TRBJ2-7|TRBV9|NA
TGTGCCAGCAGCGTAGGACTCGGGGGAGGCTTGGGGGTCTACGAGCAGTACTTC
CASSVGLGGGLGVYEQYF